What follows describes a single T cell receptor (beta chain). Its target is not known. This sample's time point: week 5, during vaccination. Each dose delivered 300 ug of mutant IDH1 20-mer peptide subcutaneously with imiquimod. The sample comes from a study of a mutant IDH1 vaccine in newly diagnosed glioma. Clones were read by immunoSEQ multiplex PCR, and TCRdb kept only the in-frame ones, dropping some. The table includes approximately 80,000 clones, roughly nine tenths detected once. Trimming removed 6 bases from V and 2 bases from J; junction bases left unmatched: 5. Germline V gene lookup returns CDR1 MGHDK and CDR2 SYGVNS. The CDR3 length is 14 residues.

This sample comprised PBMCs, obtained from a glioma patient whose treatment included an IDH1 peptide vaccine. The sequence derives from a woman between 45 and 60 years old with glioma. The chain is built from TRBV25-1 and TRBJ2-3; 7 bases are shared with TRBD2. This chain's CDR3 is CASSSLAATDTQYF. The CDR3 nucleotides are TGTGCCAGCAGCTCTCTAGCGGCCACAGATACGCAGTATTTT. Looking up the rest from reference TRBV25-1 and TRBJ2-3 gives the full variable domain: EADIYQTPRYLVIGTGKKITLECSQTMGHDKMYWYQQDPGMELHLIHYSYGVNSTEKGDLSSESTVSRIRTEHFPLTLESARPSHTSQYLCASSSLAATDTQYFGPGTRLTVL.